This T cell receptor (beta chain) originates from a study of blood T cell repertoires in COVID-19. Clones were read by immunoSEQ multiplex PCR, and TCRdb kept only the in-frame ones, dropping some. The data hold some 87,000 clones, with 70% to 90% observed a single time. The CDR3 loop spans 16 amino acids. Trimming at V came to 4 bases and at J to 2 bases, leaving 6 bases not matched to a gene. Germline V CDR1 and CDR2: SGHTS, YDEGEE. This clone came up once. Material: peripheral blood. This TCR was sampled from a woman in her 70s with active or convalescent COVID-19. The rearrangement joins TRBV5-8 to TRBJ2-5; 12 bases match TRBD1. The DNA for the CDR3 is TGTGCCAGCAGCCGCCGGGACAGGGGGCGACAAGAGACCCAGTACTTC. Amino acids: CASSRRDRGRQETQYF.